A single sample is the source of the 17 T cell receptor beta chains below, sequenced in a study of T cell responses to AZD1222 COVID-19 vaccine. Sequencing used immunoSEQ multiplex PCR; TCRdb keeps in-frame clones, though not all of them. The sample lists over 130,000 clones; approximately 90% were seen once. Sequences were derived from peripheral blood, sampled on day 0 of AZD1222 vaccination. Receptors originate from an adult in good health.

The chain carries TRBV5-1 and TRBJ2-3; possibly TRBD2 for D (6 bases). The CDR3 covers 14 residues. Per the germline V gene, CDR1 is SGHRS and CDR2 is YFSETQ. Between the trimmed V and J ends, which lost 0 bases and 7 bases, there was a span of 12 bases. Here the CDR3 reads CASSLGPGEYTQYF. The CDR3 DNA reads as TGCGCCAGCAGCTTGGGACCGGGGGAGTATACGCAGTATTTT. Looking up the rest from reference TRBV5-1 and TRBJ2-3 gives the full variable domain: KAGVTQTPRYLIKTRGQQVTLSCSPISGHRSVSWYQQTPGQGLQFLFEYFSETQRNKGNFPGRFSGRQFSNSRSEMNVSTLELGDSALYLCASSLGPGEYTQYFGPGTRLTVL.

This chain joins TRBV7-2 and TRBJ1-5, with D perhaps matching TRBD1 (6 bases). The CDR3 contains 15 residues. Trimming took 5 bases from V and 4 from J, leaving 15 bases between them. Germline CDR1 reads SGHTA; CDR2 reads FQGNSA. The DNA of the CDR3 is TGTGCCAGCAGCCACAGGAACACAGGGAATCAGCCCCAGCATTTT. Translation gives CASSHRNTGNQPQHF.

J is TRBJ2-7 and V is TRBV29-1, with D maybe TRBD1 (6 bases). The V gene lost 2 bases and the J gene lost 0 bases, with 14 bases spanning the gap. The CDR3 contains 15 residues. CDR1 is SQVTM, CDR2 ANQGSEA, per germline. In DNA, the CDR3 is TGCAGCGTTGAAATTACAGGGACCCGCTCCTACGAGCAGTACTTC. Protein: CSVEITGTRSYEQYF.

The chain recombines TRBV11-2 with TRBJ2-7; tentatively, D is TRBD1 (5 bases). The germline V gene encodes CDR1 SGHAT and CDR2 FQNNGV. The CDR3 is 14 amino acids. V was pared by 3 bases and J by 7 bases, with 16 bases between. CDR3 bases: TGTGCCAGCAGCTTCGACAGTACCCTTGGGGAGCAGTACTTC. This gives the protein CASSFDSTLGEQYF.

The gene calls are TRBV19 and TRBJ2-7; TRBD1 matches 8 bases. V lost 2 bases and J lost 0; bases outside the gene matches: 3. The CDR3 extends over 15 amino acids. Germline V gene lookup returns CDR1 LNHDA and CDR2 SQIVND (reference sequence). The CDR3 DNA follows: TGTGCCAGTAGTATATCGGACAGGGTCTCCTACGAGCAGTACTTC. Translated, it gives CASSISDRVSYEQYF.

CDR3 sequence (DNA): TGTGCCAGCAGACCCTGGGACCATGGCTACACCTTC. Protein sequence: CASRPWDHGYTF. The chain carries TRBV6-5 and TRBJ1-2, with a weak D call TRBD1 (5 bases). The length of the CDR3 is 12 residues. Germline lookup yields CDR1 MNHEY and CDR2 SVGAGI. The V and J ends lost 6 bases and 6 bases respectively, with 11 bases between them.

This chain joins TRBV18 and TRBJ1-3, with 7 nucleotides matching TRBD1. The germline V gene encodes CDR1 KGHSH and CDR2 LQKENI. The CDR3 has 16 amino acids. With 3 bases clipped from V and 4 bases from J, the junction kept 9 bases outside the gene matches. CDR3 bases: TGTGCCAGCTCACCTGTAACAGGGGTAACAGGAAACACCATATATTTT. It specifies CASSPVTGVTGNTIYF.

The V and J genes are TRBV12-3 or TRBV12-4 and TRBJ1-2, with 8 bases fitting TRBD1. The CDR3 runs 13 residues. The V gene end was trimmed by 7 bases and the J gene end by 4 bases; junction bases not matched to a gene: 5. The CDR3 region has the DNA TGTGCCAGCACCGCGGACAGGGTCTATGGCTACACCTTC. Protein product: CASTADRVYGYTF.

CDR3 nucleotide sequence: TGCGCCAGCAGCTTGAAAGACAACCAAGAGACCCAGTACTTC. Translated, it gives CASSLKDNQETQYF. The rearrangement links TRBV5-1 to TRBJ2-5, with D unclear. Germline lookup yields CDR1 SGHRS and CDR2 YFSETQ. The CDR3 spans 14 residues. V gave up 1 base and J gave up 0 bases, with 7 bases separating them.

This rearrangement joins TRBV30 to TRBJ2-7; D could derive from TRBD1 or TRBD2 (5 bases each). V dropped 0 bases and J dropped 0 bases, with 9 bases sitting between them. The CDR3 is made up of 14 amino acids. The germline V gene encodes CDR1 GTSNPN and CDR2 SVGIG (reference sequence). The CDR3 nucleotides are TGTGCCTGGAGTGTAGGGGACCACTCCTACGAGCAGTACTTC. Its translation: CAWSVGDHSYEQYF.

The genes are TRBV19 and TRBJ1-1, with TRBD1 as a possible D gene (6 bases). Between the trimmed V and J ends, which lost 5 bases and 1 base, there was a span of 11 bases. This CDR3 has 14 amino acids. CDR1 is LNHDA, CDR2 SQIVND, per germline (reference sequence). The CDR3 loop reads CASSLSDRNTEAFF. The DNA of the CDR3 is TGTGCCAGTAGTCTATCGGACAGGAACACTGAAGCTTTCTTT.

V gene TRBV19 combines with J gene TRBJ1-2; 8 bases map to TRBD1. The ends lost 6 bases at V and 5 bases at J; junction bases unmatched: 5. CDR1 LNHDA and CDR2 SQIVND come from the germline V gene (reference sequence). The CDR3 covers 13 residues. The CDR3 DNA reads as TGTGCCAGTAGCGACAGGGGTGGGTATGGCTACACCTTC. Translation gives CASSDRGGYGYTF.

The CDR3 DNA is TGTGCCAGCAGTGCGACAGGGGGCTATACTAATTCACCCCTCCACTTT. Its translation is CASSATGGYTNSPLHF. The V and J genes are TRBV6-1 and TRBJ1-6; 10 bases agree with TRBD1. CDR3 length: 16 amino acids. Trimming cost V 4 bases and J 6 bases; bases outside gene matches: 6. In germline, CDR1 is MNHNS, CDR2 SASEGT.

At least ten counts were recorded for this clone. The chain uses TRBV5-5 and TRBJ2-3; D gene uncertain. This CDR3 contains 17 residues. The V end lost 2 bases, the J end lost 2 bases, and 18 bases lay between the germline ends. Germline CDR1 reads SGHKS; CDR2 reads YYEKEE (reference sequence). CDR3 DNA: TGTGCCAGCAGCTTAATGTTCCGTCAGGCCGACACAGATACGCAGTATTTT. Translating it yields CASSLMFRQADTDTQYF.

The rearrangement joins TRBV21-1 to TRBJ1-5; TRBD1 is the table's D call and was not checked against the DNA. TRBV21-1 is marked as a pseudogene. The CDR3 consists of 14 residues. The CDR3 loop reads CASTGWRGQKPQHF. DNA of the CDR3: TGTGCCAGCACGGGTTGGAGGGGGCAAAAGCCCCAGCATTTT.

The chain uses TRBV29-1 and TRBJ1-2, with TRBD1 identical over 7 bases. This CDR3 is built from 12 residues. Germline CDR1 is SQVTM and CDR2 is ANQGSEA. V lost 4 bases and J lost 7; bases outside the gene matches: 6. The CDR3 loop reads CSVAEGAGGYTF. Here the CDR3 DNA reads TGCAGCGTTGCGGAGGGGGCGGGTGGCTACACCTTC.

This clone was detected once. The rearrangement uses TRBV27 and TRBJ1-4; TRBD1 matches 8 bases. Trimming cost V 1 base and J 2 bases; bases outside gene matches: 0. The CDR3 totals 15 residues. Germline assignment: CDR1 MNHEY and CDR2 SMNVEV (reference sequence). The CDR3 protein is CASSLWTGTNEKLFF. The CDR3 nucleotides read TGTGCCAGCAGTTTATGGACAGGGACTAATGAAAAACTGTTTTTT.